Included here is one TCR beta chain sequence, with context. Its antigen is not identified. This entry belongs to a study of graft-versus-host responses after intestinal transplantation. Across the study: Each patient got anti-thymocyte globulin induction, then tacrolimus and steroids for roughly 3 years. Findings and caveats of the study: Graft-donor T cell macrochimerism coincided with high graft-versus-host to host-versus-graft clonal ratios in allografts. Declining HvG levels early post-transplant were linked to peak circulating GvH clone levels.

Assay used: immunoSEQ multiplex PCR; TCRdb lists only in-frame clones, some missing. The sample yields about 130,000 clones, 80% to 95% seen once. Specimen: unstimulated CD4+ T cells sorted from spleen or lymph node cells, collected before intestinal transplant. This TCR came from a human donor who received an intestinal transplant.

CDR3 protein: CASSLEGSYNEQFF. In DNA form, the CDR3 reads TGTGCCAGCAGCTTAGAGGGATCCTACAATGAGCAGTTCTTC. The chain employs TRBV11-3 and TRBJ2-1; D not certain. Germline CDR1 SGHNT, CDR2 YENEEA. This CDR3 is 14 amino acids long. The V gene lost 0 bases and the J gene lost 1 base, with 4 bases spanning the gap.